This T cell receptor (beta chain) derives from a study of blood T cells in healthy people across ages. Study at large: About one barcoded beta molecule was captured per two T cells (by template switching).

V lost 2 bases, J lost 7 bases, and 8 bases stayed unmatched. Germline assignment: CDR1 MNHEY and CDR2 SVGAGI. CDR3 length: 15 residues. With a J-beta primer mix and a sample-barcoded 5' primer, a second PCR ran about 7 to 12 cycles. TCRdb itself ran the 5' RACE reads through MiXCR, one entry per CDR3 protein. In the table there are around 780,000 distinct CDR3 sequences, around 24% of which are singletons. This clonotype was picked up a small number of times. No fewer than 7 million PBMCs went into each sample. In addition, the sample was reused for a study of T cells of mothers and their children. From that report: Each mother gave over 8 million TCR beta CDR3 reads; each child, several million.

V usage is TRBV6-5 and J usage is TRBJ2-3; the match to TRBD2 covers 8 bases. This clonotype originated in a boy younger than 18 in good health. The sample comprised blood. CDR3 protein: CASSYREGGWYTQYF. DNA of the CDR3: TGTGCCAGCAGTTACCGGGAGGGGGGGTGGTATACGCAGTATTTT.